This T cell receptor beta chain was identified in a study of T cell responses to AZD1222 COVID-19 vaccine. Study results and limitations: The CD4 TCRs associated with vaccination extended across spike and predominated at 160-218 and 743-854. Unmutated variant regions are reportedly targeted by nearly half of spike-specific TCRs. All repertoire sampling was performed exclusively after the peak T cell response. In a largely white British group with more females than males, clonal diversity was possibly underestimated.

This CDR3 is built from 15 residues. With 0 bases removed from V and 4 bases from J, the gap between germline ends came to 12 bases. Germline CDR1 reads MNHNS; CDR2 reads SASEGT. The method was immunoSEQ multiplex PCR; TCRdb's version includes in-frame clones alone and lacks a portion of them. This table has some 89,000 clones, roughly nine tenths appearing once. As to this clone: Its antigen remains unidentified.

The TCR originated in an adult in good health. Sequencing used peripheral blood, obtained on day 0 of AZD1222 vaccination. This chain links TRBV6-1 with TRBJ1-1; possibly TRBD1 for D (5 bases). This CDR3 reads CASSEAPGVVTEAFF. CDR3 sequence (DNA): TGTGCCAGCAGTGAAGCGCCGGGGGTTGTCACTGAAGCTTTCTTT.